The T cell receptor beta chain under discussion was sequenced for a study of blood T cell repertoires in COVID-19. Measured with immunoSEQ multiplex PCR; TCRdb has only the in-frame clones, and not every one. The sample has 130,000 or so clones, 80% to 90% seen once; the top ten hold about 4.4%. One Seattle source followed patients from active infection through their disease course. V shed 4 bases and J shed 2 bases, with 14 bases lying between them. The CDR3 is 15 amino acids. Germline assignment: CDR1 SEHNR and CDR2 FQNEAQ (reference sequence). Sequenced: peripheral blood. The chain recombines TRBV7-9 with TRBJ1-2, with a tentative D call TRBD1 (6 bases). The receptor was isolated from a man between 60 and 70 years old with COVID-19, enrolled during active disease. The DNA of the CDR3 is TGTGCCAGCAGCTCAAGGACAGCTCCCAACTATGGCTACACCTTC. It translates to CASSSRTAPNYGYTF. Full variable domain (rest looked up from reference TRBV7-9 and TRBJ1-2): DTGVSQNPRHKITKRGQNVTFRCDPISEHNRLYWYRQTLGQGPEFLTYFQNEAQLEKSRLLSDRFSAERPKGSFSTLEIQRTEQGDSAMYLCASSSRTAPNYGYTFGSGTRLTVV.